One sample yielded the 7 T cell receptor beta chains listed below, sequenced in a study of blood T cell repertoires in COVID-19. The repertoire was sequenced with immunoSEQ multiplex PCR; TCRdb's copy has only in-frame clones and lacks some. The sample carries approximately 350,000 clones, 80% to 90% recorded once. The sample was peripheral blood. All receptors come from a woman between 25 and 40 years old with COVID-19, enrolled during active disease.

The chain uses TRBV14 and TRBJ2-3; 9 nucleotides align to TRBD2. The trim removed 2 bases at V and 5 bases at J, leaving 8 bases unmatched. The CDR3 covers 16 residues. Germline V CDR1 and CDR2: SGHDN, FVKESK. Here the CDR3 DNA reads TGTGCCAGCAGCCAAAAGGGACTAGCCCCAAGAGATACGCAGTATTTT. Encoded protein: CASSQKGLAPRDTQYF.

This clone came up once. The V and J genes are TRBV7-2 and TRBJ2-1; 8 bases agree with TRBD2. CDR3 size: 15 residues. In germline, CDR1 is SGHTA, CDR2 FQGNSA. The ends lost 1 base at V and 4 bases at J; junction bases unmatched: 3. In DNA form, the CDR3 reads TGTGCCAGCAGCTTAGACGGGGGGGGTTACAATGAGCAGTTCTTC. Its translation: CASSLDGGGYNEQFF.

The chain is built from TRBV6-6 and TRBJ1-1, with 7 bases fitting TRBD1. Germline V gene lookup returns CDR1 MNHNY and CDR2 SVGAGI (reference sequence). The ends lost 11 bases at V and 0 bases at J; junction bases unmatched: 9. This CDR3 contains 14 residues. The CDR3, as DNA: TGTGCCGGCCACAGGGGTAGCGTGAACACTGAAGCTTTCTTT. Protein: CAGHRGSVNTEAFF.

The chain is built from TRBV5-4 and TRBJ2-2; 7 bases agree with TRBD1. This CDR3 is built from 15 residues. The germline CDR1 and CDR2 sequences are SGHNT and YYREEE (reference sequence). The junction had 0 bases not matched to a gene; V was cut back by 1 base and J by 0 bases. The CDR3 DNA is TGTGCCAGCAGCTTGAGGGGGCCGAACACCGGGGAGCTGTTTTTT. Its protein product is CASSLRGPNTGELFF. Full variable domain (missing parts from reference TRBV5-4 and TRBJ2-2): ETGVTQSPTHLIKTRGQQVTLRCSSQSGHNTVSWYQQALGQGPQFIFQYYREEENGRGNFPPRFSGLQFPNYSSELNVNALELDDSALYLCASSLRGPNTGELFFGEGSRLTVL.

The sample holds a few counts of this clone. V is TRBV7-6 and J is TRBJ2-7, with TRBD1 matching over 7 bases. V gave up 3 bases and J gave up 4 bases; unmatched junction bases: 9. The CDR3 extends over 15 amino acids. The V gene's germline CDR1 is SGHVS and CDR2 FNYEAQ. Here the CDR3 DNA reads TGTGCCAGCAGCTTTACGGGACAGCCTCAATACGAGCAGTACTTC. This translates into CASSFTGQPQYEQYF.

This clone was recorded at least ten times. The chain carries TRBV19 and TRBJ2-1; TRBD2 is a possible D gene (6 bases). This CDR3 region has 15 residues. The germline V gene has CDR1 LNHDA and CDR2 SQIVND (reference sequence). Trimming removed 5 bases at V and 0 bases at J, with 11 bases between. The CDR3 DNA sequence: TGTGCCAGTAGTCTTAGCGGTAGCTCCTACAATGAGCAGTTCTTC. Encoded protein: CASSLSGSSYNEQFF.

The rearrangement links TRBV6-2 or TRBV6-3 to TRBJ2-3; maybe TRBD1 (7 bases). V lost 4 bases and J lost 6, with 14 bases in between. This CDR3 comprises 14 residues. The germline V gene has CDR1 MNHEY and CDR2 SVGEGT. As DNA, the CDR3 is TGTGCCAGCAGTTGGTCCAGGGGGAGGGATACGCAGTATTTT. It translates to CASSWSRGRDTQYF.